The 19 T cell receptor beta chains given below trace back to one sample, sequenced in a study of human T cells and chemical hapten exposure. A single record per CDR3 protein comes from TCRdb applying MiXCR to the RACE reads. Of about 120,000 distinct CDR3 sequences listed, roughly an eighth were seen once; the top ten hold less than 0.95%. The time point was: patch test 1, 2 weeks after DPC sensitization. Treatment described: therapeutic diphenylcyclopropenone sensitization with weekly scalp DPC. The starting material was whole blood, obtained in connection with sensitization to the hapten diphenylcyclopropenone (DPC). Source of these receptors: a man aged 18 to 35 with alopecia areata. Some clones in this sample may be carry-over from other donors' samples.

This clonotype was observed a few times. The chain has TRBV7-9 and TRBJ1-3, with a possible D match to TRBD1 (6 bases). Looked up from germline, CDR1 is SEHNR and CDR2 is FQNEAQ (reference sequence). The CDR3 covers 15 residues. The CDR3 loop is CAVTGTSSSGNTIYF. CDR3 sequence (DNA): TGTGCGGTCACGGGGACATCAAGCTCTGGAAACACCATATATTTT. Supplemented by reference TRBV7-9 and TRBJ1-3, the full variable domain reads DTGVSQNPRHKITKRGQNVTFRCDPISEHNRLYWYRQTLGQGPEFLTYFQNEAQLEKSRLLSDRFSAERPKGSFSTLEIQRTEQGDSAMYLCAVTGTSSSGNTIYFGEGSWLTVV.

The V gene is TRBV24-1, the J gene TRBJ2-1; 8 nucleotides line up with TRBD2. The CDR3 contains 17 residues. The trim removed 3 bases at V and 5 bases at J, leaving 11 bases unmatched. Germline values: CDR1 KGHDR, CDR2 SFDVKD. The chain's CDR3 is CATSDPTAGGPDNEQFF. The CDR3 coding sequence is TGTGCCACCAGTGATCCAACCGCGGGGGGACCCGACAATGAGCAGTTCTTC.

The sample holds a few counts of this clonotype. The J gene is TRBJ2-1, the V gene TRBV20-1, with 11 bases that match TRBD2. The germline CDR1 and CDR2 sequences are DFQATT and SNEGSKA (reference sequence). The CDR3 is 18 amino acids. J was trimmed by 0 bases and V by 2 bases; bases with no gene match: 9. The CDR3 sequence: CSARLLAGGFSSYNEQFF. CDR3 DNA sequence: TGCAGTGCTAGACTCTTAGCGGGGGGGTTTAGCTCCTACAATGAGCAGTTCTTC.

The gene calls are TRBV2 and TRBJ2-1, with D maybe TRBD1 (6 bases). V was clipped by 7 bases and J by 4 bases, with 14 bases between them. Germline V gives CDR1 SNHLY, CDR2 FYNNEI. The CDR3 contains 14 residues. The CDR3 here is CASKRQGQYNEQFF. CDR3 DNA: TGTGCCAGCAAAAGGCAGGGGCAATACAATGAGCAGTTCTTC.

The rearrangement uses TRBV6-5 and TRBJ2-5; D not resolved. The ends were cut back, 0 bases at V and 5 bases at J, with 7 bases in the middle. This CDR3 has 13 residues. The germline V gene encodes CDR1 MNHEY and CDR2 SVGAGI. This CDR3 reads CASSYSIFETQYF. As DNA, the CDR3 is TGTGCCAGCAGTTACTCGATTTTTGAGACCCAGTACTTC.

This clonotype showed up just a few times. This chain uses TRBV7-8 with TRBJ1-4; D ambiguous. This CDR3 has 13 residues. Between the trimmed V and J ends, which lost 4 bases and 6 bases, there was a span of 9 bases. Germline V lookup: CDR1 SGHVS, CDR2 FQNEAQ. The DNA for the CDR3 is TGTGCCAGCAGCTCCACCCTAGATGAAAAACTGTTTTTT. Amino acids: CASSSTLDEKLFF.

This chain links TRBV12-5 with TRBJ1-1; D is unclear. The CDR3 contains 17 residues. Trimming pared 0 bases from V and 0 bases from J, leaving 14 bases between. Germline CDR1 reads LGHNT; CDR2 reads FRNRAP. CDR3 coding DNA: TGTGCTAGTGGTTTGGTCCCACGGTTCTCTCTGAACACTGAAGCTTTCTTT. Translating it yields CASGLVPRFSLNTEAFF.

This clonotype was counted many times. The J gene is TRBJ2-6, the V gene TRBV10-2; a possible D gene is TRBD2 (5 bases). CDR1 is WSHSY and CDR2 is SAAADI in the germline V gene. The CDR3 is 16 amino acids. V dropped 6 bases and J dropped 4 bases, with 16 bases sitting between them. The CDR3 sequence: CASREPGNFGANVLTF. The CDR3 region has the DNA TGCGCCAGCAGGGAGCCCGGGAATTTCGGGGCCAACGTCCTGACTTTC.

The J gene is TRBJ2-2, the V gene TRBV11-2; 7 positions match TRBD1. The CDR3 loop spans 14 amino acids. Trimming at V came to 2 bases and at J to 4 bases, leaving 1 base not matched to a gene. Germline CDR1 reads SGHAT; CDR2 reads FQNNGV. The DNA of the CDR3 is TGTGCCAGCAGCTTACCAGGGGGCACCGGGGAGCTGTTTTTT. Translated: CASSLPGGTGELFF.

On this clonotype itself: Mismatch with germline at one junction end may stem from a read error. This chain joins TRBV5-1 and TRBJ2-5; D is unclear. Germline loops: CDR1 SGHRS, CDR2 YFSETQ. The CDR3 is made up of 12 amino acids. The DNA of the CDR3 is TGCGTCAGCAGCACGGACCTTGAGACCCAGTACTTC. Amino acids: CVSSTDLETQYF.

In this sample, this clonotype turned up a few times. The J gene is TRBJ1-5, the V gene TRBV6-5, with TRBD1 as a possible D gene (5 bases). Germline V gene lookup returns CDR1 MNHEY and CDR2 SVGAGI. The CDR3 extends over 14 amino acids. The V gene lost 6 bases and the J gene lost 5 bases, with 14 bases spanning the gap. The CDR3 loop is CASRARTIDQPQHF. The CDR3 coding sequence is TGTGCCAGCAGGGCCCGGACAATCGATCAGCCCCAGCATTTT.

This clonotype was counted many times. The chain joins TRBV7-9 to TRBJ2-7, with TRBD2 identical over 8 bases. This CDR3 has 15 residues. V dropped 3 bases and J dropped 1; count of bases not matched to a gene: 5. Per germline, CDR1 SEHNR and CDR2 FQNEAQ (reference sequence). The CDR3 region is CASSFVAGLSYEQYF. CDR3 in DNA: TGTGCCAGCAGCTTTGTAGCGGGGTTGTCCTACGAGCAGTACTTC.

This rearrangement joins TRBV12-3 or TRBV12-4 to TRBJ2-1, with TRBD2 as a possible D gene (7 bases). The CDR3 loop spans 11 amino acids. V was clipped by 6 bases and J by 14 bases, with 14 bases between them. The CDR3, as DNA: TGTGCCAGCAGCCAAGGGGGGGCGAAGTTCTTC. Protein: CASSQGGAKFF.

Comment on this clonotype: Given a much more abundant clone one base away, this may be a read error. This chain uses TRBV7-9 with TRBJ2-3; D gene ambiguous. CDR1 is SEHNR and CDR2 is FQNEAQ in the germline V gene (reference sequence). This CDR3 spans 15 amino acids. The CDR3 here is CAGSYGLLVTDTQYF. The CDR3 nucleotides read TGTGCCGGCAGCTACGGTCTACTGGTCACAGATACGCAGTATTTT.

This clonotype showed up just a few times. The chain carries TRBV18 and TRBJ1-1; 8 bases match TRBD1. This CDR3 spans 15 amino acids. With V trimmed by 3 bases and J by 3 bases, 6 bases remained unmatched. The germline V gene has CDR1 KGHSH and CDR2 LQKENI. DNA for the CDR3: TGTGCCAGCTCACCGGGACAGGATTTCGACACTGAAGCTTTCTTT. Protein: CASSPGQDFDTEAFF.

Only a few counts were recorded for this clonotype. The chain recombines TRBV4-3 with TRBJ2-3, with TRBD2 identical over 7 bases. Looked up from germline, CDR1 is LGHNA and CDR2 is YSLEER. The junction had 10 bases not matched to a gene; V was cut back by 3 bases and J by 7 bases. The CDR3 has 15 residues. The CDR3 DNA is TGCGCCAGCAGCCAGGTGCTGGGGGGGGGATATACGCAGTATTTT. Encoded protein: CASSQVLGGGYTQYF.

This clonotype has more than one count but fewer than ten. The chain has TRBV20-1 and TRBJ2-7; TRBD2 matches 7 bases. The V gene's germline CDR1 is DFQATT and CDR2 SNEGSKA (reference sequence). Trimming cost V 2 bases and J 3 bases; bases outside gene matches: 4. This CDR3 is 13 amino acids long. The DNA for the CDR3 is TGCAGTGCTAGATCGTCTAGCGGCTACGAGCAGTACTTC. Its protein is CSARSSSGYEQYF.

This clonotype was observed a handful of times. V is TRBV4-1 and J is TRBJ1-2; D gene uncertain. The CDR3 spans 14 residues. The germline gives CDR1 MGHRA, CDR2 YSYEKL. V dropped 3 bases and J dropped 4 bases, with 12 bases sitting between them. CDR3 nucleotides: TGCGCCAGCAGCCACTTAGACGGTGCCTATGGCTACACCTTC. Its protein product is CASSHLDGAYGYTF.

The chain employs TRBV7-2 and TRBJ2-1; D is unclear. From germline, CDR1 is SGHTA and CDR2 FQGNSA. This CDR3 spans 13 amino acids. Trimming removed 1 base from V and 10 bases from J, with 11 bases in between. DNA for the CDR3: TGTGCCAGCAGCTTAGGAGGTTGGGCCGAGCAGTTCTTC. Its protein product is CASSLGGWAEQFF.